This T cell receptor beta chain emerged from a study of blood T cells in healthy people across ages. V lost 5 bases to trimming and J lost 2 bases; unmatched junction nucleotides: 6. The CDR3 runs to 16 residues. Per the germline V gene, CDR1 is MNHEY and CDR2 is SVGAGI. Together with a sample-barcoded 5' primer, a J-beta primer mix was included in a second PCR lasting about 6 to 12 cycles. Individual samples furnished no less than 2.5 million CDR3-containing paired-end reads apiece. TCRdb fed the 5' RACE reads into MiXCR, producing one record per CDR3 protein. The profile shows 700,000 or so distinct CDR3 sequences, around 41% of them singletons.

Material: blood. The rearrangement joins TRBV6-5 to TRBJ2-2; 9 nucleotides line up with TRBD1. The source is a man older than 75 in good health. Here the CDR3 reads CASSIPQGANTGELFF. The CDR3, as DNA: TGTGCCAGCAGTATCCCACAGGGGGCAAACACCGGGGAGCTGTTTTTT.